The clone carrying this TCR beta chain has a count of ten or more. Its specificity is unknown. iRepertoire HTBI primers and Arm-PCR of CDR3 regions built TCR beta libraries. TCRdb passed the multiplex PCR reads through MiXCR, listing each CDR3 protein once. The sample has under 250,000 distinct CDR3 sequences, just over 20% seen once; the top ten hold about 15%. The time point: newly diagnosed GD, antithyroid drugs for less than 3 months. RNA from PBMCs was the source of the TCR library. The entry originates in a study of regulatory T cells in long-lasting Graves disease. Study conclusions and caveats: Those with persistent disease had in common more public clonotypes (2,741) than new patients (roughly 930).

V gave up 5 bases and J gave up 9 bases; unmatched junction bases: 9. The CDR3 is 14 residues long. The chain carries TRBV12-3 or TRBV12-4 and TRBJ1-5, with 8 bases that match TRBD1. The clonotype was recovered from a female donor with Graves disease. The material was peripheral blood mononuclear cells (PBMCs), obtained at new diagnosis, from a patient treated with antithyroid drugs. The CDR3 protein is CASSTGQGLRPQHF. CDR3 nucleotides: TGTGCCAGCAGTACAGGACAGGGCTTGCGGCCCCAGCATTTT.